The 24 T cell receptor beta chains presented below share a single source sample, sequenced in a study of blood T cell repertoires in COVID-19. TCRdb keeps only in-frame clones here, not all; method: immunoSEQ multiplex PCR. Among 100,000 to 150,000 clones listed, 71% were seen once. Sequenced: peripheral blood. The receptors were sampled from a human donor with acute or convalescent COVID-19. The donor label of this sample is uncertain.

V is TRBV27 and J is TRBJ2-4; 7 bases are a match to TRBD1. CDR1 and CDR2 (germline): MNHEY, SMNVEV (reference sequence). The CDR3 runs 14 residues. Unmatched junction bases numbered 8, after V lost 4 bases and J lost 8 bases. The CDR3, as DNA: TGTGCCAGCAGTTCTCGGACAGGATGGGACATTCAGTACTTC. Protein product: CASSSRTGWDIQYF.

The chain carries TRBV2 and TRBJ1-2; tentatively, D is TRBD1 (6 bases). Per germline, CDR1 SNHLY and CDR2 FYNNEI. The CDR3 has 15 amino acids. V dropped 2 bases and J dropped 6 bases, with 16 bases sitting between them. The chain's CDR3 is CASSEKILGADGYTF. The CDR3 nucleotides read TGTGCCAGCAGTGAAAAGATTCTGGGGGCGGATGGCTACACCTTC.

V and J are TRBV6-5 and TRBJ2-1, with 11 bases identical to TRBD1. Looked up from germline, CDR1 is MNHEY and CDR2 is SVGAGI. CDR3 length equals 16 residues. Trimming took 2 bases from V and 8 from J; bases not matched to a gene: 8. CDR3 sequence: CASSYALGQGAHEQFF. The CDR3, as DNA: TGTGCCAGCAGTTACGCCCTAGGACAGGGGGCCCATGAGCAGTTCTTC.

This clone was picked up a small number of times. The chain has TRBV10-3 and TRBJ2-5; weak D call: TRBD2 (6 bases). Trimming left V 10 bases short and J 0 bases short, with 9 bases between. This CDR3 has 12 amino acids. Germline V gene sequence: CDR1 ENHRY, CDR2 SYGVKD. This CDR3 is CATRGNQETQYF. The CDR3, as DNA: TGTGCCACTCGGGGGAACCAAGAGACCCAGTACTTC.

The chain uses TRBV24-1 and TRBJ2-3; D uncertain. Germline V gives CDR1 KGHDR, CDR2 SFDVKD. The CDR3 is 12 amino acids. V was cut by 5 bases and J by 5 bases, with 7 bases left in between. CDR3 in DNA: TGTGCCACCAGTGCTAGTGGAGATACGCAGTATTTT. This encodes CATSASGDTQYF.

In regard to this clone: The germline gene is not matched at one end of the junction; a read error may be the cause. The chain links TRBV7-9 to TRBJ2-5, with D possibly being TRBD2 (6 bases). CDR3 length: 16 amino acids. Germline CDR1 is SEHNR and CDR2 is FQNEAQ (reference sequence). The CDR3 spells CASSLAPGGAWETQYF. The CDR3 DNA follows: TGTGCCAGCAGCCTAGCGCCGGGTGGGGCCTGGGAGACCCAGTACTTC.

The gene calls are TRBV6-5 and TRBJ2-1; TRBD1 might be the D (7 bases). In germline, CDR1 is MNHEY, CDR2 SVGAGI. CDR3 length: 15 amino acids. Trimming shortened V by 0 bases and J by 7 bases, and 13 bases separated the two germline ends. CDR3 sequence: CASSYSTRGLNEQFF. The DNA of the CDR3 is TGTGCCAGCAGTTACTCGACTAGGGGGCTGAATGAGCAGTTCTTC.

The gene calls are TRBV2 and TRBJ1-5; no firm D call. V was clipped by 1 base and J by 4 bases, with 8 bases between them. Germline CDR1 SNHLY, CDR2 FYNNEI. The CDR3 covers 14 residues. CDR3 sequence: CASSEDQVNQPQHF. The CDR3 DNA reads TGTGCCAGCAGTGAAGACCAGGTTAATCAGCCCCAGCATTTT. The entire variable domain, with the rest obtained from reference TRBV2 and TRBJ1-5, is as follows: EPEVTQTPSHQVTQMGQEVILRCVPISNHLYFYWYRQILGQKVEFLVSFYNNEISEKSEIFDDQFSVERPDGSNFTLKIRSTKLEDSAMYFCASSEDQVNQPQHFGDGTRLSIL.

This clone was seen a single time. The chain links TRBV5-1 to TRBJ2-1; 8 bases map to TRBD2. Per the germline V gene, CDR1 is SGHRS and CDR2 is YFSETQ. V was pared by 2 bases and J by 5 bases, with 6 bases of the junction left unmatched. This CDR3 is built from 15 residues. The CDR3 DNA sequence: TGCGCCAGCAGCTTCGGCGGGGGGACCCACAATGAGCAGTTCTTC. The encoded protein is CASSFGGGTHNEQFF.

This chain connects TRBV6-1 to TRBJ1-1, with D maybe TRBD1 (6 bases). CDR1 MNHNS and CDR2 SASEGT come from the germline V gene. The V and J ends lost 0 bases and 7 bases respectively, with 9 bases between them. CDR3 length equals 13 residues. The CDR3 spells CASSEATGFEAFF. In nucleotides, the CDR3 is TGTGCCAGCAGTGAAGCCACAGGGTTTGAAGCTTTCTTT.

The chain combines TRBV15 with TRBJ2-5, with TRBD1 matching over 12 bases. The junction had 7 bases not matched to a gene; V was cut back by 0 bases and J by 5 bases. The V gene's germline CDR1 is LNHNV and CDR2 YYDKDF (reference sequence). This CDR3 region has 17 residues. CDR3 region: CATSRDRGQGAAETQYF. The CDR3 coding sequence is TGTGCCACCAGCAGAGATAGGGGACAGGGGGCGGCCGAGACCCAGTACTTC.

This clone was detected a few times. The J gene is TRBJ1-1, the V gene TRBV6-7, with D possibly being TRBD1 (6 bases). TRBV6-7 is identified as an open reading frame with a role that is uncertain. Trimming removed 0 bases from V and 1 base from J, with 12 bases in between. This CDR3 spans 16 amino acids. The CDR3 region is CASSYSRRGRNTEAFF. DNA for the CDR3: TGTGCCAGCAGTTACTCGAGAAGGGGGAGGAACACTGAAGCTTTCTTT.

The genes are TRBV10-3 and TRBJ2-1; 7 nucleotides line up with TRBD2. Trimming removed 4 bases from V and 4 bases from J; junction bases left unmatched: 4. The CDR3 is made up of 14 amino acids. Germline CDR1 and CDR2: ENHRY and SYGVKD. The CDR3 DNA reads TGTGCCATCAGTGGATCCGGGGGGTACAATGAGCAGTTCTTC. Amino acid sequence: CAISGSGGYNEQFF.

The chain combines TRBV19 with TRBJ2-7, with 8 positions matching TRBD1. Per the germline V gene, CDR1 is LNHDA and CDR2 is SQIVND (reference sequence). The CDR3 is 15 residues long. The V and J ends lost 5 bases and 0 bases, in that order; junction bases with no gene match: 6. For the CDR3, the DNA is TGTGCCAGTAGTCAACGGACAGGGCTCTCCTACGAGCAGTACTTC. Its protein product is CASSQRTGLSYEQYF.

This clone was observed many times. The J gene is TRBJ2-5, the V gene TRBV4-1; tentative D call: TRBD2 (5 bases). Trimming removed 1 base at V and 5 bases at J, with 14 bases between. Germline assignment: CDR1 MGHRA and CDR2 YSYEKL. The CDR3 has 15 residues. Here the CDR3 reads CASSQVGLSVETQYF. The CDR3 nucleotides read TGCGCCAGCAGCCAAGTTGGACTTTCCGTGGAGACCCAGTACTTC.

The gene calls are TRBV19 and TRBJ1-5, with D perhaps TRBD1 (6 bases). CDR3 length: 15 amino acids. Germline assignment: CDR1 LNHDA and CDR2 SQIVND (reference sequence). Trimming cost V 5 bases and J 0 bases, with 11 bases left between them. CDR3 bases: TGTGCCAGTAGTCCCAGGGGATATAGCAATCAGCCCCAGCATTTT. Its translation is CASSPRGYSNQPQHF.

This rearrangement joins TRBV19 to TRBJ1-1; 12 bases map to TRBD1. The germline CDR1 and CDR2 sequences are LNHDA and SQIVND (reference sequence). Germline trimming cut 5 bases from V and 5 bases from J; bases unmatched to any gene: 24. The CDR3 covers 21 residues. The CDR3 DNA follows: TGTGCCAGTAGTTCGCGGAGGGGACAGGGGGCAACCCCAGGTCCTAAAACTGAAGCTTTCTTT. Amino acids: CASSSRRGQGATPGPKTEAFF.

The V call is TRBV6-6, the J call TRBJ1-4, with TRBD1 matching over 7 bases. The V and J ends lost 4 bases and 8 bases, in that order; junction bases with no gene match: 10. The CDR3 is made up of 15 amino acids. CDR1 is MNHNY, CDR2 SVGAGI, per germline (reference sequence). Here the CDR3 reads CASSLRDSKIEKLFF. CDR3 in DNA: TGTGCCAGCAGTTTGAGGGACAGCAAAATAGAAAAACTGTTTTTT.

The gene calls are TRBV3-1 (or the pseudogene TRBV3-2) and TRBJ2-3; 7 nucleotides agree with TRBD1. Trimming removed 3 bases from V and 2 bases from J; junction bases left unmatched: 5. This CDR3 has 15 amino acids. The V gene's germline CDR1 is LGHDT and CDR2 YNNKEL (reference sequence). DNA of the CDR3: TGTGCCAGCAGCCATAAGGGACAGCTCACAGATACGCAGTATTTT. The encoded protein is CASSHKGQLTDTQYF.

V usage is TRBV19 and J usage is TRBJ1-5; possible D gene TRBD1, 5 bases. CDR3 length: 16 residues. With 1 base removed from V and 2 bases from J, the gap between germline ends came to 12 bases. Germline V gene lookup returns CDR1 LNHDA and CDR2 SQIVND (reference sequence). The DNA of the CDR3 is TGTGCCAGTAGTATAGGTAGGGGTGCGGGCAATCAGCCCCAGCATTTT. Residues: CASSIGRGAGNQPQHF.

The chain combines TRBV4-1 with TRBJ2-2; no clear D. Trimming took off 1 base at V and 2 bases at J, with 11 bases between the two ends. Germline loops: CDR1 MGHRA, CDR2 YSYEKL. The CDR3 is made up of 16 amino acids. CDR3 region: CASSQGIRSNTGELFF. CDR3 DNA sequence: TGCGCCAGCAGCCAAGGTATCAGGTCTAACACCGGGGAGCTGTTTTTT.

J is TRBJ1-1 and V is TRBV5-1, with 9 positions matching TRBD1. V lost 0 bases to trimming and J lost 6 bases; unmatched junction nucleotides: 9. CDR1 and CDR2 (germline): SGHRS, YFSETQ. There are 16 residues in the CDR3. The CDR3 loop is CASSLVSGTGFAEAFF. CDR3 nucleotides: TGCGCCAGCAGCTTGGTTTCCGGGACAGGGTTCGCTGAAGCTTTCTTT.

This clone was seen only a few times. V is TRBV2 and J is TRBJ2-1; 7 bases are a match to TRBD2. Per germline, CDR1 SNHLY and CDR2 FYNNEI. V shed 7 bases, J shed 6 bases, and the junction held 6 bases outside the gene matches. This CDR3 contains 13 residues. The CDR3 DNA sequence: TGTGCCAGCATTGGACTAGTCGGCAATGAGCAGTTCTTC. Translated: CASIGLVGNEQFF.

The V call is TRBV3-1 (or the pseudogene TRBV3-2), the J call TRBJ2-7; a possible D gene is TRBD2 (6 bases). The CDR3 sequence is 12 residues long. The V end lost 4 bases, the J end lost 7 bases, and 11 bases lay between the germline ends. Germline V CDR1 and CDR2: LGHDT, YNNKEL (reference sequence). Here the CDR3 reads CASSLLGREQYF. The CDR3, as DNA: TGTGCCAGCAGCCTCCTGGGGAGGGAGCAGTACTTC.